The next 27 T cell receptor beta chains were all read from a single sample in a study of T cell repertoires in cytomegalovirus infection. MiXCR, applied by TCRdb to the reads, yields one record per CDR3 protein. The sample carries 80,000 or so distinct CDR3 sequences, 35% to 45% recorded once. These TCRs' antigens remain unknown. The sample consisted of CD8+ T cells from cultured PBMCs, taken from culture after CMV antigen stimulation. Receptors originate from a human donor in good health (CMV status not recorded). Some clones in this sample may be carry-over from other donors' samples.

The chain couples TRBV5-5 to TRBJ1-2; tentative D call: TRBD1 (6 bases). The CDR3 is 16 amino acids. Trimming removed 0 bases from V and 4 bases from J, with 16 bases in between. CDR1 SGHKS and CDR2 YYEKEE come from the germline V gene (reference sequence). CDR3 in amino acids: CASSLGFGTPIYGYTF. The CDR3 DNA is TGTGCCAGCAGCTTGGGATTCGGGACACCAATCTATGGCTACACCTTC.

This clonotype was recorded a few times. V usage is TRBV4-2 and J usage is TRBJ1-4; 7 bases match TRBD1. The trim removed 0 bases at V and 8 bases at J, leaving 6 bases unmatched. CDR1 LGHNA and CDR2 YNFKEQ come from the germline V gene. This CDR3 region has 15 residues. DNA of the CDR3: TGTGCCAGCAGCCAAGATCAGGGAGGGGGCGAAAAACTGTTTTTT. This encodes CASSQDQGGGEKLFF.

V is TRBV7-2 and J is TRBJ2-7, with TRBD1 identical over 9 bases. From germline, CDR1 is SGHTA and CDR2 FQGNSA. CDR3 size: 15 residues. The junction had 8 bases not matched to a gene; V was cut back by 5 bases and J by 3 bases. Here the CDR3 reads CASSRGQGHHYEQYF. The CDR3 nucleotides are TGTGCCAGCAGCCGGGGACAGGGACACCACTACGAGCAGTACTTC.

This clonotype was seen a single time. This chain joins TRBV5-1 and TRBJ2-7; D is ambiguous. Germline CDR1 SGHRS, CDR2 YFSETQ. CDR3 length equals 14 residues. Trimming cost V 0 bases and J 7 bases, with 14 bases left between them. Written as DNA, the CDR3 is TGCGCCAGCAGCTTGGACCTGACGGATCCAGAGCAGTACTTC. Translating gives CASSLDLTDPEQYF.

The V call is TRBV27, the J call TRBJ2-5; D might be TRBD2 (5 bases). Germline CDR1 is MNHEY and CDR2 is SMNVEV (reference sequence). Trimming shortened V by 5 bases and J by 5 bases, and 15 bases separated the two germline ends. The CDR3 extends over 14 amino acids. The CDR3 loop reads CASSPLAGWETQYF. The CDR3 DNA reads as TGTGCCAGCAGTCCCCTGGCGGGCTGGGAGACCCAGTACTTC.

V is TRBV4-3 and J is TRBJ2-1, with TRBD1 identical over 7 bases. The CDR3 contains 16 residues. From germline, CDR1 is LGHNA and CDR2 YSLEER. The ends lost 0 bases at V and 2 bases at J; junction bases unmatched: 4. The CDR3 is CASSQDGQGAYNEQFF. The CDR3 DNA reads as TGCGCCAGCAGCCAAGACGGCCAGGGGGCCTACAATGAGCAGTTCTTC.

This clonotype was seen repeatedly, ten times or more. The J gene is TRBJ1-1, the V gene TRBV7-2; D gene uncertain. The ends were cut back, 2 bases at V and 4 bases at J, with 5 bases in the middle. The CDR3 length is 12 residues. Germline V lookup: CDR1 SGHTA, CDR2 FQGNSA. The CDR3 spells CASSLWGTEAFF. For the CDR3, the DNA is TGTGCCAGCAGCTTATGGGGCACTGAAGCTTTCTTT.

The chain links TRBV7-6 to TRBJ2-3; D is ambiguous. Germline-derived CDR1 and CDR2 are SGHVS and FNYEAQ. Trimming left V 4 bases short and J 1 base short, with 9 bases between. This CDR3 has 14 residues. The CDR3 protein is CASSSVVRTDTQYF. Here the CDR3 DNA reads TGTGCCAGCAGCTCGGTGGTACGCACAGATACGCAGTATTTT.

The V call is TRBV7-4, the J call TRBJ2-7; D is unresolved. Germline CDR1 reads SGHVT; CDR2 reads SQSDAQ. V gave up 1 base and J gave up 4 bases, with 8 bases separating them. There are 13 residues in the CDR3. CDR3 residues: CASSLVRHYEQYF. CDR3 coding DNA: TGTGCCAGCAGCTTAGTTCGGCATTACGAGCAGTACTTC.

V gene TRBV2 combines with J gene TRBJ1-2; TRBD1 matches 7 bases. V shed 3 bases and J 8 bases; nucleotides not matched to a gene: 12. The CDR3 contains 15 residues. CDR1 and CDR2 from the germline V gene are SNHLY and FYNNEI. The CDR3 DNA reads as TGTGCCAGCAGTGAGAGGAACAGGGGAAGGGAGGGCTACACCTTC. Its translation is CASSERNRGREGYTF.

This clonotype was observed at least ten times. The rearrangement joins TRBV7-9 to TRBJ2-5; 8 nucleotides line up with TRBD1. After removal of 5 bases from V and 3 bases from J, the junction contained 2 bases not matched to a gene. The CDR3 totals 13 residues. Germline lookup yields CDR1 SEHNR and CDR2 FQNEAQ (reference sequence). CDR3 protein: CASSPTGEETQYF. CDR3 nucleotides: TGTGCCAGCAGCCCGACAGGGGAAGAGACCCAGTACTTC.

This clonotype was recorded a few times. CDR3 DNA sequence: TGTGCCAGCAGCTCGGCAGGGGGCGGCAATCAGCCCCAGCATTTT. It encodes CASSSAGGGNQPQHF. The rearrangement links TRBV7-2 to TRBJ1-5; TRBD1 matches 8 bases. J gave up 2 bases and V 4 bases, and 4 bases lay outside the gene matches. The V gene's germline CDR1 is SGHTA and CDR2 FQGNSA. The CDR3 is 15 amino acids. The variable domain in full, completed from reference TRBV7-2 and TRBJ1-5, reads GAGVSQSPSNKVTEKGKDVELRCDPISGHTALYWYRQSLGQGLEFLIYFQGNSAPDKSGLPSDRFSAERTGGSVSTLTIQRTQQEDSAVYLCASSSAGGGNQPQHFGDGTRLSIL.

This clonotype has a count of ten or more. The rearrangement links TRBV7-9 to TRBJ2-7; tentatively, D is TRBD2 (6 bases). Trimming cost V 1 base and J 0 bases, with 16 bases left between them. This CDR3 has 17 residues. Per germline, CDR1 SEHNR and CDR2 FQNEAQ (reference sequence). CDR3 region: CASSLDSSGVRSYEQYF. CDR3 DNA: TGTGCCAGCAGCTTAGATTCCTCGGGGGTCCGCTCCTACGAGCAGTACTTC.

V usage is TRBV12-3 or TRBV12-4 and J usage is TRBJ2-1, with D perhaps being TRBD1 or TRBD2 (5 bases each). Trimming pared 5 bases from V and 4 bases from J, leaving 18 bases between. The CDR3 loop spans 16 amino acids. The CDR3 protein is CASSPGTNGKYNEQFF. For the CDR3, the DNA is TGTGCCAGCAGTCCCGGGACCAACGGTAAATACAATGAGCAGTTCTTC.

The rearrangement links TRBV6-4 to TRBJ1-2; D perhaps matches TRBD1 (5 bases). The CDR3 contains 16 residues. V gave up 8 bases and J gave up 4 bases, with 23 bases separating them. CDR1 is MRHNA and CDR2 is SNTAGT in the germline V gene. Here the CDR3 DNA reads TGTGCCAGCCACCTCAATTCAGGGAGAGGCAGCTATGGCTACACCTTC. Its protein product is CASHLNSGRGSYGYTF.

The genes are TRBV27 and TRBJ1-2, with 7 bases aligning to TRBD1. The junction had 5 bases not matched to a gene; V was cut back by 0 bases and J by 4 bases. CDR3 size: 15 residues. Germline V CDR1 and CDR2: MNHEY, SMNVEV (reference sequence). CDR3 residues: CASSLSETGAYGYTF. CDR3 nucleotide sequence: TGTGCCAGCAGTTTATCGGAAACAGGGGCCTATGGCTACACCTTC.

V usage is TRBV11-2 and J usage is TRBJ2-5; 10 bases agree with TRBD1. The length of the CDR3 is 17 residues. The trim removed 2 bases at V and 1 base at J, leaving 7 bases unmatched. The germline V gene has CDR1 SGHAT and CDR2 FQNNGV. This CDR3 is CASSLRDRGRFQETQYF. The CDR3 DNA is TGTGCCAGCAGCTTAAGGGACAGGGGCCGCTTCCAAGAGACCCAGTACTTC.

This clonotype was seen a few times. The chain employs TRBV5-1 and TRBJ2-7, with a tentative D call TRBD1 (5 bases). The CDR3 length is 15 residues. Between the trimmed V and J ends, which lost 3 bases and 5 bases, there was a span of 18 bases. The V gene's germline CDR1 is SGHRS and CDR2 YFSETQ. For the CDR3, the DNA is TGCGCCAGCAGCTGGAGTAGGGGAAACGATAACGAGCAGTACTTC. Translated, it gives CASSWSRGNDNEQYF. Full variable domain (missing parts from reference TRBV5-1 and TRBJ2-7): KAGVTQTPRYLIKTRGQQVTLSCSPISGHRSVSWYQQTPGQGLQFLFEYFSETQRNKGNFPGRFSGRQFSNSRSEMNVSTLELGDSALYLCASSWSRGNDNEQYFGPGTRLTVT.

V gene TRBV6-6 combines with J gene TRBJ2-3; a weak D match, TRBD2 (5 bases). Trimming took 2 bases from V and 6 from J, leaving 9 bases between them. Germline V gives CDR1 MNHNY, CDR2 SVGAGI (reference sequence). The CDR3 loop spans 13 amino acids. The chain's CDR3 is CASSYLAADTQYF. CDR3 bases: TGTGCCAGCAGTTACCTAGCTGCGGATACGCAGTATTTT.

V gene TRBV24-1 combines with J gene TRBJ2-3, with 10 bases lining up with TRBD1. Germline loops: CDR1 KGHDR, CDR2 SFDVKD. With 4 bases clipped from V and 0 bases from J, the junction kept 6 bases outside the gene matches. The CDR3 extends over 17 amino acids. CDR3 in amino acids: CATSDQGTGVSTDTQYF. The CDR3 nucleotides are TGTGCCACCAGTGACCAAGGGACAGGGGTCAGCACAGATACGCAGTATTTT.

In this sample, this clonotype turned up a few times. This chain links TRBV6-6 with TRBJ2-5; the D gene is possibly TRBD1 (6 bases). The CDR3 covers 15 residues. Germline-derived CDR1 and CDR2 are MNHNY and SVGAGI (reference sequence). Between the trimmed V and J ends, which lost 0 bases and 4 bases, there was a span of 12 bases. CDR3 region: CASSYSAARGETQYF. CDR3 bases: TGTGCCAGCAGTTACTCGGCGGCCAGGGGAGAGACCCAGTACTTC.

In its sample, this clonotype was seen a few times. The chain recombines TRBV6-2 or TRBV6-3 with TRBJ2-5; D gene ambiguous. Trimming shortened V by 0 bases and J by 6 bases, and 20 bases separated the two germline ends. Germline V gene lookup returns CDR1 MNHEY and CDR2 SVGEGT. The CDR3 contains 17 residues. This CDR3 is CASSYSFLTTPAKTQYF. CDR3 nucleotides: TGTGCCAGCAGTTACTCGTTCCTCACTACCCCCGCAAAGACCCAGTACTTC.

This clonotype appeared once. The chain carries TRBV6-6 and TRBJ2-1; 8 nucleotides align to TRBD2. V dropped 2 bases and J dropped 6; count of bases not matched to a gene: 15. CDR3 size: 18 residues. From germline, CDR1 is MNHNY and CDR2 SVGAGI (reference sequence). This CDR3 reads CASSYTPGGGIGSNEQFF. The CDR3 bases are TGTGCCAGCAGTTACACTCCGGGGGGGGGAATCGGAAGCAATGAGCAGTTCTTC.

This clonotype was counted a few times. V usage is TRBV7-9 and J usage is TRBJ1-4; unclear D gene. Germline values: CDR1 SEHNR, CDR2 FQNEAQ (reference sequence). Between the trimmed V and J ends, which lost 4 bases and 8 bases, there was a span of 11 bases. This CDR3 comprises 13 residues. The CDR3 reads CASSWQVGEKLFF. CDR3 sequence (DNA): TGTGCCAGCAGCTGGCAAGTGGGAGAAAAACTGTTTTTT. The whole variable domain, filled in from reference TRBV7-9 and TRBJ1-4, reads DTGVSQNPRHKITKRGQNVTFRCDPISEHNRLYWYRQTLGQGPEFLTYFQNEAQLEKSRLLSDRFSAERPKGSFSTLEIQRTEQGDSAMYLCASSWQVGEKLFFGSGTQLSVL.

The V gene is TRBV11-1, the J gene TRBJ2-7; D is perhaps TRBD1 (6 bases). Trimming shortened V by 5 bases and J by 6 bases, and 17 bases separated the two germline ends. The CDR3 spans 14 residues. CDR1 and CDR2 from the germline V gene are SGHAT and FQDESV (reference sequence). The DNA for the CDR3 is TGTGCCAGCAGCACCCGGGACACCGGACCCGAGCAGTACTTC. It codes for CASSTRDTGPEQYF.

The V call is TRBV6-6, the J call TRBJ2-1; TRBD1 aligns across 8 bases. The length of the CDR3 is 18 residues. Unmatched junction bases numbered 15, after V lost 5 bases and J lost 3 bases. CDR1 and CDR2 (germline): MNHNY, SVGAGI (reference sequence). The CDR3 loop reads CASSEEREQGVSYNEQFF. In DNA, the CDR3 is TGTGCCAGCAGTGAGGAGAGGGAACAGGGGGTGAGCTACAATGAGCAGTTCTTC.

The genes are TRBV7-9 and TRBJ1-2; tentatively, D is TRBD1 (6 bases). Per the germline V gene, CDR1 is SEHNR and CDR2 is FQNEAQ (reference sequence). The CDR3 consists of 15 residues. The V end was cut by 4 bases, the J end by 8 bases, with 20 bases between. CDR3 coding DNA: TGTGCCAGCAGCTCTAATCTAGGGGGGTCAAGAGGCTACACCTTC. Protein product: CASSSNLGGSRGYTF.